These 14 T cell receptor beta chains were all obtained from the same sample, sequenced in a study of T cell responses to AZD1222 COVID-19 vaccine. Libraries were prepared by immunoSEQ multiplex PCR; TCRdb keeps only in-frame clonotypes and omits some of them. Of roughly 120,000 clones listed, approximately 90% are singletons. Sequencing used peripheral blood, obtained 28 days after the second AZD1222 dose. The source of these receptors is an adult who received the AZD1222 COVID-19 vaccine.

This chain connects TRBV7-9 to TRBJ1-6, with no clear D. The CDR3 totals 15 residues. Trimming removed 1 base from V and 7 bases from J, with 11 bases in between. The germline V gene encodes CDR1 SEHNR and CDR2 FQNEAQ (reference sequence). CDR3 nucleotides: TGTGCCAGCAGCTTAGGTTCTTCGGAAAATTCACCCCTCCACTTT. This sequence encodes CASSLGSSENSPLHF.

The rearrangement links TRBV19 to TRBJ1-1, with D tentatively TRBD1 (6 bases). The V end was cut by 6 bases, the J end by 1 base, with 12 bases between. The germline CDR1 and CDR2 sequences are LNHDA and SQIVND (reference sequence). The CDR3 sequence is 14 residues long. CDR3 protein: CASRGGHTNTEAFF. The CDR3 nucleotides read TGTGCCAGTAGGGGGGGACACACGAACACTGAAGCTTTCTTT.

This clone was detected only a few times. This sequence joins TRBV4-1 and TRBJ2-7; no firm D call. This CDR3 has 16 residues. CDR1 and CDR2 (germline): MGHRA, YSYEKL. Trimming took off 0 bases at V and 2 bases at J, with 14 bases between the two ends. The CDR3 DNA sequence: TGCGCCAGCAGCCAAGATCTGGGCAGCACGACCTACGAGCAGTACTTC. Translated: CASSQDLGSTTYEQYF.

The V and J genes are TRBV7-2 and TRBJ2-7; tentative D call: TRBD1 (6 bases). The length of the CDR3 is 16 residues. Germline V lookup: CDR1 SGHTA, CDR2 FQGNSA. V was trimmed by 0 bases and J by 2 bases, leaving 14 bases between them. CDR3 in DNA: TGTGCCAGCAGCTTAGCGGGGACAAAGGCGGCCTACGAGCAGTACTTC. Protein product: CASSLAGTKAAYEQYF.

The genes are TRBV7-2 and TRBJ1-2; D perhaps matches TRBD1 (5 bases). The CDR3 sequence is 14 residues long. Deletions cut 5 bases from V and 4 bases from J, with 14 bases between. In germline, CDR1 is SGHTA, CDR2 FQGNSA. In DNA form, the CDR3 reads TGTGCCAGCAGCACGGGGGACCGCCGCTATGGCTACACCTTC. Its protein is CASSTGDRRYGYTF.

The chain has TRBV6-1 and TRBJ2-1; no clear D. Between the trimmed V and J ends, which lost 1 base and 4 bases, there was a span of 8 bases. Germline values: CDR1 MNHNS, CDR2 SASEGT. This CDR3 spans 14 amino acids. The chain's CDR3 is CASSEGPLYNEQFF. Here the CDR3 DNA reads TGTGCCAGCAGTGAAGGACCATTATACAATGAGCAGTTCTTC.

The V and J genes are TRBV19 and TRBJ1-1; D is undetermined. The V end was cut by 3 bases, the J end by 3 bases, with 8 bases between. The CDR3 is 13 amino acids. CDR1 is LNHDA and CDR2 is SQIVND in the germline V gene (reference sequence). In DNA, the CDR3 is TGTGCCAGTAGTATTAGCATGGACACTGAAGCTTTCTTT. Amino acid sequence: CASSISMDTEAFF.

The DNA of the CDR3 is TGTGCCAGCACCAACTACCGGCGGGCCTACAATGAGCAGTTCTTC. This codes for CASTNYRRAYNEQFF. The rearrangement joins TRBV3-1 (or the pseudogene TRBV3-2) to TRBJ2-1; D is possibly TRBD2 (5 bases). Germline loops: CDR1 LGHDT, CDR2 YNNKEL (reference sequence). The length of the CDR3 is 15 residues. Between the trimmed V and J ends, which lost 7 bases and 2 bases, there was a span of 15 bases.

The V call is TRBV6-4, the J call TRBJ2-3; D may be TRBD1 or TRBD2 (5 bases each). This CDR3 has 13 residues. V lost 4 bases and J lost 6, with 11 bases in between. Germline V gene lookup returns CDR1 MRHNA and CDR2 SNTAGT. The CDR3 coding sequence is TGTGCCAGCAGTGTCGAGGGGTGGGATACGCAGTATTTT. Translated: CASSVEGWDTQYF.

This sequence joins TRBV6-5 and TRBJ2-1; 8 positions match TRBD2. V dropped 7 bases and J dropped 5; count of bases not matched to a gene: 7. Germline V gene lookup returns CDR1 MNHEY and CDR2 SVGAGI. CDR3 length: 14 amino acids. The CDR3: CASMSLAVHNEQFF. The CDR3 bases are TGTGCCAGCATGTCACTAGCGGTACACAATGAGCAGTTCTTC.

The gene calls are TRBV10-2 and TRBJ1-5; D uncertain. The CDR3 contains 12 residues. Trimming left V 6 bases short and J 0 bases short, with 3 bases between. The germline V gene has CDR1 WSHSY and CDR2 SAAADI. The CDR3 here is CASRYSNQPQHF. The CDR3 nucleotides read TGCGCCAGCAGATATAGCAATCAGCCCCAGCATTTT.

This clone was seen only a few times. The genes are TRBV6-5 and TRBJ1-2, with 8 bases lining up with TRBD1. The trim removed 6 bases at V and 6 bases at J, leaving 12 bases unmatched. The germline gives CDR1 MNHEY, CDR2 SVGAGI. The CDR3 is 15 amino acids. The CDR3 sequence is CASSQQGGSSNGYTF. DNA of the CDR3: TGTGCCAGCAGCCAACAGGGGGGTTCGTCAAATGGCTACACCTTC.

CDR3 DNA sequence: TGTGCCAGCACCCCGAGGACAAGCAATTTCTATACGCAGTATTTT. Translated, it gives CASTPRTSNFYTQYF. This chain links TRBV11-2 with TRBJ2-3, with a tentative D call TRBD1 (5 bases). This CDR3 is built from 15 residues. Trimming left V 7 bases short and J 7 bases short, with 21 bases between. CDR1 is SGHAT and CDR2 is FQNNGV in the germline V gene. Full variable domain (missing parts from reference TRBV11-2 and TRBJ2-3): EAGVAQSPRYKIIEKRQSVAFWCNPISGHATLYWYQQILGQGPKLLIQFQNNGVVDDSQLPKDRFSAERLKGVDSTLKIQPAKLEDSAVYLCASTPRTSNFYTQYFGPGTRLTVL.

The chain carries TRBV6-4 and TRBJ2-2, with D tentatively TRBD2 (6 bases). V was cut by 8 bases and J by 5 bases, with 12 bases left in between. Germline CDR1 and CDR2: MRHNA and SNTAGT. This CDR3 region has 13 residues. The CDR3 loop is CASFIGGTGELFF. DNA of the CDR3: TGTGCCAGCTTCATTGGGGGGACCGGGGAGCTGTTTTTT.